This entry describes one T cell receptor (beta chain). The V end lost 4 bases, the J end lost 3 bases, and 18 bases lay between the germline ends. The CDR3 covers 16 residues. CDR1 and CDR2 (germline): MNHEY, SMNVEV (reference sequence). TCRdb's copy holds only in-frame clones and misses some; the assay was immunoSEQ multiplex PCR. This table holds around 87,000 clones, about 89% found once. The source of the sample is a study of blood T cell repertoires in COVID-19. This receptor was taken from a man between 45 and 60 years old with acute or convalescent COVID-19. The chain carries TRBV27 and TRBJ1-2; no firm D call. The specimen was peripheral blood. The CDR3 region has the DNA TGTGCCAGCAGTTCGTGGGCCGAAACCCTGTACTATGGCTACACCTTC. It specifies CASSSWAETLYYGYTF.